One TCR beta chain is described in this entry. Repertoires were generated with immunoSEQ multiplex PCR, while TCRdb's copy carries only in-frame clones and drops some. The sample has roughly 2,300,000 clones, 85% to 95% seen once. The entry originates in a study of shared clonotypes between healthy human individuals. V was clipped by 11 bases and J by 7 bases, with 12 bases between them. CDR1 is SGHTA and CDR2 is FQGTGA in the germline V gene. The CDR3 has 10 residues. Specimen: naive CD4+ T cells from PBMCs. Subset of the sample: CD45RA+ positively selected. The gene calls are TRBV7-3 and TRBJ2-7, with TRBD2 as a possible D gene (5 bases). The clonotype comes from a man between 18 and 29 years old in good health. Some clones in this sample may be carry-over from other donors' samples. Here the CDR3 DNA reads TGTGCCGGTCCGGGCGGGGAGCAGTACTTC. This encodes CAGPGGEQYF. The variable domain in full, completed from reference TRBV7-3 and TRBJ2-7, reads GAGVSQTPSNKVTEKGKYVELRCDPISGHTALYWYRQSLGQGPEFLIYFQGTGAADDSGLPNDRFFAVRPEGSVSTLKIQRTERGDSAVYLCAGPGGEQYFGPGTRLTVT.